The T cell receptor beta chain under discussion was sequenced for a study of Graves' ophthalmopathy and Graves' hyperthyroidism. Regarding the study as a whole: The model forecast ophthalmopathy progression, reaching over 70% sensitivity and about 72% specificity. The majority of expanded thyroid clonotypes above 0.001 frequency also occurred in blood.

Looked up from germline, CDR1 is SGHDT and CDR2 is YYEEEE. The CDR3 runs 13 residues. With 5 bases removed from V and 7 bases from J, the gap between germline ends came to 15 bases. TCR beta CDR3 amplification used RNA transcripts. RT-PCR was first run with HTBI primers, then multiplex PCR in a second round. TCRdb reprocessed the multiplex PCR reads with MiXCR, giving one entry per CDR3 protein. The table includes 740,000 or so distinct CDR3 sequences, about 44% detected once. Details on this clonotype: Its antigen remains unknown.

The PBMCs had their origin in 7.5 to 10 ml of fresh peripheral blood. The sequenced sample consisted of peripheral blood. The chain is built from TRBV5-6 and TRBJ2-5; D remains ambiguous. This clonotype was sampled from an adult man with Graves' ophthalmopathy. The CDR3 bases are TGTGCCAGCAGTTCGGGTCGAACTGGGACCCAGTACTTC. Translation gives CASSSGRTGTQYF.